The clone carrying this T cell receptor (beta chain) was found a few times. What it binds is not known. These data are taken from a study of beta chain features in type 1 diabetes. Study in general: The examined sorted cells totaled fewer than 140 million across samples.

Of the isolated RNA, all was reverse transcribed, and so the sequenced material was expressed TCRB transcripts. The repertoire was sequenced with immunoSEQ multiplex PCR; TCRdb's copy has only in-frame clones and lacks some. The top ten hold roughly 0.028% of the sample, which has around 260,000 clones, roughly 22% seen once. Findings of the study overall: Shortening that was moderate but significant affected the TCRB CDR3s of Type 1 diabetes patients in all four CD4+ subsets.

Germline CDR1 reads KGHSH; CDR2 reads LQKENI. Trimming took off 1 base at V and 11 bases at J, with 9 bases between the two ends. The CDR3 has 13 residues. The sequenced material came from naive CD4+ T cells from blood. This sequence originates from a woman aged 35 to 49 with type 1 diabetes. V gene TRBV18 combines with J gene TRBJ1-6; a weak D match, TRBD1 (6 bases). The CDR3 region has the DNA TGTGCCAGCTCACCACGGACAGAGGCACCCCTCCACTTT. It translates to CASSPRTEAPLHF.